What follows describes a single T cell receptor (beta chain). As yet, its antigen is unknown. The data stem from a study of PD-L1 blockade in urothelial cancer. Whole-study context: Blood drawn 3 weeks (second dose) and 6 weeks after treatment start was analyzed. Researchers found blood samples held a median of approximately 150,000 T cells. Broader study findings: Where pretreatment blood TCR clonality fell below the median, better survival was predicted.

This table comes from immunoSEQ multiplex PCR, and its TCRdb copy is limited to in-frame clones, with some not included. Among 87,000 or so clones listed, around 83% were seen once. CDR1 MNHNS and CDR2 SASEGT come from the germline V gene. This CDR3 spans 16 amino acids. The V segment lost 3 bases and the J segment 10 bases; nucleotides outside the gene matches: 12. The time point is: pretreatment peripheral blood. Individual patients had between 1 and 8 samples, taken pretreatment and on-treatment. This clonotype was sampled from a man aged 55 to 70 with urothelial cancer. The J gene is TRBJ2-1, the V gene TRBV6-1; 10 nucleotides match TRBD2. This material consisted of PBMCs, taken around atezolizumab (anti-PD-L1) treatment. For the CDR3, the DNA is TGTGCCAGCAGTGACAGTTCGGCTAGCGGGAGCGAGGAGCAGTTCTTC. Residues: CASSDSSASGSEEQFF.